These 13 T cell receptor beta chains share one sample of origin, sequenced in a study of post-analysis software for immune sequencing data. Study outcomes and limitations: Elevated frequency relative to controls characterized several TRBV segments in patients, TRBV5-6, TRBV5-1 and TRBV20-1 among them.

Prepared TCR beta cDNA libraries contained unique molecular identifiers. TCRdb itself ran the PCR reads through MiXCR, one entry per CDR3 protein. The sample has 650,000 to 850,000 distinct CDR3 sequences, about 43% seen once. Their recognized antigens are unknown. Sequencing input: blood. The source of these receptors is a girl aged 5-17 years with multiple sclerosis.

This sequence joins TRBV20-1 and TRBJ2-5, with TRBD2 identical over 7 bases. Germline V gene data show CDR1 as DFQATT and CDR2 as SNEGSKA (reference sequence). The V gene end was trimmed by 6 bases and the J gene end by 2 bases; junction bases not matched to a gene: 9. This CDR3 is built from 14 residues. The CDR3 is CSAPSGTNQETQYF. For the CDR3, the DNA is TGCAGTGCCCCCAGCGGGACCAATCAAGAGACCCAGTACTTC.

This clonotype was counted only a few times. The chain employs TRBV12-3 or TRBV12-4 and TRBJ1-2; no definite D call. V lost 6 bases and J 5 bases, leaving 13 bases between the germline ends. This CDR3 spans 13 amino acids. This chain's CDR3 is CASRPDPSYGYTF. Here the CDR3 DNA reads TGTGCCAGCAGACCGGACCCCTCGTATGGCTACACCTTC.

The CDR3 region has the DNA TGTGCCAGTAGCCCACTAGCGGGAGTTCCGGATACGCAGTATTTT. It encodes CASSPLAGVPDTQYF. The chain recombines TRBV7-6 with TRBJ2-3, with 11 bases matching TRBD2. The CDR3 has 15 amino acids. After removal of 9 bases from V and 6 bases from J, the junction contained 11 bases not matched to a gene. From germline, CDR1 is SGHVS and CDR2 FNYEAQ.

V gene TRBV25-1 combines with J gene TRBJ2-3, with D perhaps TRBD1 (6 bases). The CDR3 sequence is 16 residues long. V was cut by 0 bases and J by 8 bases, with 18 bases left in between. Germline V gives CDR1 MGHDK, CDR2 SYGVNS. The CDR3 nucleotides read TGTGCCAGCAGTGAATATGGGGATGGGCCAGGGGTTACGCAGTATTTT. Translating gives CASSEYGDGPGVTQYF.

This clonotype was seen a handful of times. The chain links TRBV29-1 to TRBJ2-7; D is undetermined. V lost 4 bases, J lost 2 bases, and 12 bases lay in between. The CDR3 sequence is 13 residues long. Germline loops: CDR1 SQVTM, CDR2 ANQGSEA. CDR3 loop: CSVGGSAPYEQYF. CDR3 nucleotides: TGCAGCGTTGGAGGCTCTGCACCCTACGAGCAGTACTTC.

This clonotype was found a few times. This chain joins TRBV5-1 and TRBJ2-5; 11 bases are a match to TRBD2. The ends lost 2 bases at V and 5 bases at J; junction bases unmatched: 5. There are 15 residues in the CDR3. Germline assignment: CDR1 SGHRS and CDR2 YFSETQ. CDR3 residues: CASSFTSGRSETQYF. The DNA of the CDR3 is TGCGCCAGCAGCTTCACTAGCGGGAGATCGGAGACCCAGTACTTC.

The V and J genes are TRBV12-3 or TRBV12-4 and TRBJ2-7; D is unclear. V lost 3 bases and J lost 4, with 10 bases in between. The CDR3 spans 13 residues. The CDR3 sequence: CASSFLPRYEQYF. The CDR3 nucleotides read TGTGCCAGCAGTTTCTTGCCGCGGTACGAGCAGTACTTC.

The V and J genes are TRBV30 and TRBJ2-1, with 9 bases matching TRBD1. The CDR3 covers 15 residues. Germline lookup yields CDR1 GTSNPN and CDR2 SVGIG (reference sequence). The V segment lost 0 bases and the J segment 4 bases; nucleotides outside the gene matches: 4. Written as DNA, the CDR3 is TGTGCCTGGAGTGTAGGGACAGGGTCATACAATGAGCAGTTCTTC. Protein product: CAWSVGTGSYNEQFF.

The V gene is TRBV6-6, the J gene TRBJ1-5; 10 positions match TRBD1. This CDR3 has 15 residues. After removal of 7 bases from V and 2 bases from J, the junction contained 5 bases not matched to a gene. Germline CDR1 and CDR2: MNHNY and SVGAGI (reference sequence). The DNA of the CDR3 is TGTGCCAGCACCCCCGGGACAGGGGGCAATCAGCCCCAGCATTTT. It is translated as CASTPGTGGNQPQHF.

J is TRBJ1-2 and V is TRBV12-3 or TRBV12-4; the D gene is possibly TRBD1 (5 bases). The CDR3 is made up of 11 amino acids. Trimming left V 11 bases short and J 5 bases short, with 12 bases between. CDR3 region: CAAKGQYGYTF. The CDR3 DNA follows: TGTGCCGCTAAGGGGCAGTATGGCTACACCTTC.

The CDR3 here is CASSQDHLGAFF. The CDR3 DNA sequence: TGTGCCAGCAGCCAAGATCACCTCGGGGCTTTCTTT. The V gene is TRBV4-2, the J gene TRBJ1-1; D is unresolved. Germline V gene lookup returns CDR1 LGHNA and CDR2 YNFKEQ. There are 12 residues in the CDR3. The V and J ends lost 0 bases and 11 bases respectively, with 10 bases between them.

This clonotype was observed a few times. CDR3 sequence reads: CATSRGGVENEQFF. In nucleotides, the CDR3 is TGTGCCACCAGCAGAGGGGGGGTCGAAAATGAGCAGTTCTTC. The rearrangement joins TRBV15 to TRBJ2-1, with a tentative D call TRBD2 (6 bases). CDR3 size: 14 residues. From germline, CDR1 is LNHNV and CDR2 YYDKDF (reference sequence). Between the trimmed V and J ends, which lost 1 base and 7 bases, there was a span of 11 bases.

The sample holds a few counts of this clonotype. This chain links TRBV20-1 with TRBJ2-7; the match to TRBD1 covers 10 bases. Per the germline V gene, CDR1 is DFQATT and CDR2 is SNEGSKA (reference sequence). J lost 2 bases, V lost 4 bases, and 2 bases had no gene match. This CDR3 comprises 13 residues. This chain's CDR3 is CSATGQGTYEQYF. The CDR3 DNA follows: TGCAGTGCTACGGGACAGGGGACCTACGAGCAGTACTTC.